Reported below is one T cell receptor beta chain. No antigen is known for it. The sample comes from a study of T cell repertoires in cytomegalovirus infection. Study results and limitations: Clonotypes of TCR beta that were HLA-C-restricted and CMV-specific dominated the ex vivo response.

The CDR3 loop spans 15 amino acids. CDR1 and CDR2 from the germline V gene are SGHAT and FQNNGV. Trimming stripped 4 bases from V and 2 bases from J, with 12 bases between. MiXCR was run by TCRdb on the reads, yielding one entry per CDR3 protein. The sample lists about 770,000 distinct CDR3 sequences, 25% to 35% occurring once. This sample comprised cultured CD8+ T cells from PBMCs, obtained from culture after CMV antigen stimulation. The clonotype comes from a human donor in good health (CMV status not recorded). Some clones in this sample may be carry-over from other donors' samples. The V gene is TRBV11-2, the J gene TRBJ2-1; D may be TRBD1 (6 bases). CDR3 nucleotides: TGTGCCAGCAGCTCGGACAGTCCGACCTACAATGAGCAGTTCTTC. Amino acids: CASSSDSPTYNEQFF. The full variable domain, with the rest looked up from reference TRBV11-2 and TRBJ2-1, is EAGVAQSPRYKIIEKRQSVAFWCNPISGHATLYWYQQILGQGPKLLIQFQNNGVVDDSQLPKDRFSAERLKGVDSTLKIQPAKLEDSAVYLCASSSDSPTYNEQFFGPGTRLTVL.